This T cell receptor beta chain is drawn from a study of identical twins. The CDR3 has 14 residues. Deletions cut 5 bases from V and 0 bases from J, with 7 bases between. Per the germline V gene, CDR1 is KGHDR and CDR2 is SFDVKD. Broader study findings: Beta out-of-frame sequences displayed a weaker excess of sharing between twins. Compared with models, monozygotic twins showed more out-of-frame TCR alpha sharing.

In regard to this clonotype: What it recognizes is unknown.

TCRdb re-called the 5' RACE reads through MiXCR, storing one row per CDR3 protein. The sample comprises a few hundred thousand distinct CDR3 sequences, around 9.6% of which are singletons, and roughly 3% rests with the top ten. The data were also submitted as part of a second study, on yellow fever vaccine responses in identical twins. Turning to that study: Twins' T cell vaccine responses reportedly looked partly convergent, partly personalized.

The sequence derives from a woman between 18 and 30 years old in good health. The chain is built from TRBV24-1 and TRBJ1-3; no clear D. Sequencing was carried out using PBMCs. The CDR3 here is CATSASYSGNTIYF. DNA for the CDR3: TGTGCCACCAGTGCCAGTTACTCTGGAAACACCATATATTTT.